Sequencing of this T cell receptor beta chain was carried out in a study of vaccination and CD4 T cells after COVID-19. Study overall: For each participant, vaccination comprised two doses of either the BNT162b2 or the mRNA-1273 vaccine.

Note on this clonotype: Antigen specificity is unknown.

Treatment: approximately 11-day PBMC culture with coronavirus spike peptide pools or control peptides (ViraFEST assay). TCRs were sequenced by ViraFEST after antigen-specific T cells had been expanded with peptide pools. Each well received 2 million or so PBMCs, cultured with around 10 IU/ml IL-2 and 8 to 10 ug/ml peptide pools. The Oncomine TCR Beta short-read assay was applied to DNA of cultured CD4+ T cells. From the PCR reads, TCRdb called clonotypes with MiXCR, one entry per CDR3 protein. The profile shows roughly 25,000 distinct CDR3 sequences, around 64% of them singletons. Sequencing was performed on CD4+ T cells from blood, cultured in vitro, taken after SARS-CoV-2 vaccination. The origin of this receptor is a human donor who received a COVID-19 vaccine.

The CDR3 sequence: CASSEVTGEVGETQYF. The CDR3 coding sequence is TGCGCCAGCAGTGAGGTGACAGGGGAGGTGGGGGAGACCCAGTACTTC. The rearrangement links TRBV10-1 to TRBJ2-5, with 8 bases matching TRBD1. The CDR3 extends over 16 amino acids. CDR1 and CDR2 from the germline V gene are WNHNN and SYGVQD (reference sequence). V lost 2 bases and J lost 5; bases outside the gene matches: 10.